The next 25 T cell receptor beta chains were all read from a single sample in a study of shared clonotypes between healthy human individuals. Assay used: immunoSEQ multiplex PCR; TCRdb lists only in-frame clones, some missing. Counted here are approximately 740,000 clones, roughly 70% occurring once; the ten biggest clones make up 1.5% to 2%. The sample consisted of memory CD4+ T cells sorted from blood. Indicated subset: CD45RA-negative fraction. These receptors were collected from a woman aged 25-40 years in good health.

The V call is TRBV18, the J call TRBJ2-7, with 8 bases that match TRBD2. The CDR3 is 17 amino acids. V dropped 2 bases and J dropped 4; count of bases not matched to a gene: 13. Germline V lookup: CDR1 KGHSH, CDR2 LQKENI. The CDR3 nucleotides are TGTGCCAGCTCACCATCCGGCGAACTAGCGGATCGATACGAGCAGTACTTC. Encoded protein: CASSPSGELADRYEQYF.

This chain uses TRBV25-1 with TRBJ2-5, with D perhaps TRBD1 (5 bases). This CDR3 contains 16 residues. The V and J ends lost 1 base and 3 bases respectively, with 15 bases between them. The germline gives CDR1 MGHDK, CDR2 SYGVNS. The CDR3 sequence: CASSESLPGHKETQYF. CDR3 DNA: TGTGCCAGCAGTGAATCTTTACCCGGACACAAAGAGACCCAGTACTTC.

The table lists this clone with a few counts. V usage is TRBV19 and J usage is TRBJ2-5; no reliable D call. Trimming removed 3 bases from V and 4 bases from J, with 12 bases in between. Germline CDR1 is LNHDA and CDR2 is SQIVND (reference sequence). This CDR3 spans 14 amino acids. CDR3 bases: TGTGCCAGTAGTATTATGGGGAAAAGAGAGACCCAGTACTTC. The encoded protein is CASSIMGKRETQYF.

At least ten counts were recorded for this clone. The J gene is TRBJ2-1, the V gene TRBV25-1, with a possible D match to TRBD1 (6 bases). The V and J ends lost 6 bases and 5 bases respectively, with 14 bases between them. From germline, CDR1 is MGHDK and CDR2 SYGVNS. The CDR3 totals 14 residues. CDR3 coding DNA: TGTGCCAGCAGCTCTACAGGGTTAAACAATGAGCAGTTCTTC. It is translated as CASSSTGLNNEQFF.

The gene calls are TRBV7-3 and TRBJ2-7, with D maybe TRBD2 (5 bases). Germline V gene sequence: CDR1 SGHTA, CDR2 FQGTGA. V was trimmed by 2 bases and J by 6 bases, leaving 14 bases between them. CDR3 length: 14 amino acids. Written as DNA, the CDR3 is TGTGCCAGCAGCTTAGTGTTGGCTAGCACCGAGCAGTACTTC. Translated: CASSLVLASTEQYF.

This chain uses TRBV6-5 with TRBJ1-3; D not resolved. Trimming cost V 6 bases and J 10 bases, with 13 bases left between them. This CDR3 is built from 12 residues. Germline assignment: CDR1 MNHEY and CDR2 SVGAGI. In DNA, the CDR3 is TGTGCCAGCAGCATGAGATTCGGGACCATATATTTT. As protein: CASSMRFGTIYF.

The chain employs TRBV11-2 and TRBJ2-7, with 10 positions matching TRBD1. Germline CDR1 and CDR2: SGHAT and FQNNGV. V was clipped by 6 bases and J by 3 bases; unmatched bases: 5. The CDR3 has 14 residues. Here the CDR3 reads CASRDRGPIYEQYF. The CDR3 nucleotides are TGTGCCAGCAGAGACAGGGGGCCGATCTACGAGCAGTACTTC.

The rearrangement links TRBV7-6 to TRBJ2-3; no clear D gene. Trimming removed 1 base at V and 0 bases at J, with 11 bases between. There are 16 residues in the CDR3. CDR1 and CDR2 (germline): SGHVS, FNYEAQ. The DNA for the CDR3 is TGTGCCAGCAGCTTAGTGTCCCAGTCTAGCACAGATACGCAGTATTTT. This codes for CASSLVSQSSTDTQYF. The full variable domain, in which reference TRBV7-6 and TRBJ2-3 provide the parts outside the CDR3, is GAGVSQSPRYKVTKRGQDVALRCDPISGHVSLYWYRQALGQGPEFLTYFNYEAQQDKSGLPNDRFSAERPEGSISTLTIQRTEQRDSAMYRCASSLVSQSSTDTQYFGPGTRLTVL.

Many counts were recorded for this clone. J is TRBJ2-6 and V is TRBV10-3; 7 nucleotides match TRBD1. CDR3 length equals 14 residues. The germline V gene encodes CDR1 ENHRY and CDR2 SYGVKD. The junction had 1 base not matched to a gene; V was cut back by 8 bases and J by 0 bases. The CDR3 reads CAIGDSSGANVLTF. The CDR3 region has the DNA TGTGCCATCGGGGACAGCTCTGGGGCCAACGTCCTGACTTTC.

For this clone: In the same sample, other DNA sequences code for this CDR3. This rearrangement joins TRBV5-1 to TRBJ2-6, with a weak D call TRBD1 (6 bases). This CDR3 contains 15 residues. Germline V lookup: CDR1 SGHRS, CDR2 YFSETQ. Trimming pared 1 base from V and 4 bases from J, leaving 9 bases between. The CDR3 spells CASSLSGTGANVLTF. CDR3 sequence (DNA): TGCGCCAGCAGCTTGTCAGGGACAGGGGCCAACGTCCTGACTTTC.

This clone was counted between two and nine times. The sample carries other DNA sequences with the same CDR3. The chain's CDR3 is CASSAGTSYNEQFF. CDR3 in DNA: TGTGCCAGCAGCGCCGGGACTAGCTACAATGAGCAGTTCTTC. The chain carries TRBV9 and TRBJ2-1; 8 bases align to TRBD2. CDR3 length: 14 amino acids. V lost 3 bases to trimming and J lost 3 bases; unmatched junction nucleotides: 2. CDR1 and CDR2 (germline): SGDLS, YYNGEE.

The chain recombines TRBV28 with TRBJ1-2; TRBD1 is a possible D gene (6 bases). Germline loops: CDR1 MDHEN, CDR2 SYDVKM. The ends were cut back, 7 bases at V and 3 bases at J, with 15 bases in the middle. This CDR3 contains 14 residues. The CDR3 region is CASIQGQFDYGYTF. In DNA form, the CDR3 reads TGTGCCAGCATCCAAGGACAGTTCGACTATGGCTACACCTTC.

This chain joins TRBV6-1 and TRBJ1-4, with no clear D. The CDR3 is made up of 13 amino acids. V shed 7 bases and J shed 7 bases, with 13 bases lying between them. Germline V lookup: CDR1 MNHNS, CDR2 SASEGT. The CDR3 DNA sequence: TGTGCCAGCATAAAACCGGGTGGTGAAAAACTGTTTTTT. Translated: CASIKPGGEKLFF.

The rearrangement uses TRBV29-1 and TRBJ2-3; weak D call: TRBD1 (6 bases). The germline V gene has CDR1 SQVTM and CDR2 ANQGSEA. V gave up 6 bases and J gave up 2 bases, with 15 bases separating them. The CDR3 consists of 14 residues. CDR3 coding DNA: TGCAGCGTGAGATGGACAGCAACCACAGATACGCAGTATTTT. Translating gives CSVRWTATTDTQYF.

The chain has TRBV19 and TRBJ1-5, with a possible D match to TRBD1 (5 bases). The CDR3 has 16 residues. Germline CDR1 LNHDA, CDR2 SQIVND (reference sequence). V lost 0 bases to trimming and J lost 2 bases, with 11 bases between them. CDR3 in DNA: TGTGCCAGTAGTATAGAGGCAGGGATTGGCAATCAGCCCCAGCATTTT. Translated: CASSIEAGIGNQPQHF.

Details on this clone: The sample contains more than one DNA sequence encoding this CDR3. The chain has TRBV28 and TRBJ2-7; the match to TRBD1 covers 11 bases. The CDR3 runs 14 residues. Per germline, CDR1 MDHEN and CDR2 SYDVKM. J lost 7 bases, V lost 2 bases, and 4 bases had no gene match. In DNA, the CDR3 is TGTGCCAGCAGTTTAGGGGGACAGGGGGGAGAGCAGTACTTC. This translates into CASSLGGQGGEQYF.

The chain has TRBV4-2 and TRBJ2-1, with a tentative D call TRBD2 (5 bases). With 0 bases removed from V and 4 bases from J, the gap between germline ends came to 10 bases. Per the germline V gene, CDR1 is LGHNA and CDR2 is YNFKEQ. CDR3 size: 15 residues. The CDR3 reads CASSQDTGSYNEQFF. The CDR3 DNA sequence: TGTGCCAGCAGCCAAGATACGGGGTCTTACAATGAGCAGTTCTTC.

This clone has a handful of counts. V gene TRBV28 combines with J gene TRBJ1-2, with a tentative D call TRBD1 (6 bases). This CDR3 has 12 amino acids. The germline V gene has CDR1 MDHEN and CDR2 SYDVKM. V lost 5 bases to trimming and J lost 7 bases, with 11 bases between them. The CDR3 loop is CASSRTVFGYTF. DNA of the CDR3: TGTGCCAGCAGTCGGACAGTGTTTGGCTACACCTTC.

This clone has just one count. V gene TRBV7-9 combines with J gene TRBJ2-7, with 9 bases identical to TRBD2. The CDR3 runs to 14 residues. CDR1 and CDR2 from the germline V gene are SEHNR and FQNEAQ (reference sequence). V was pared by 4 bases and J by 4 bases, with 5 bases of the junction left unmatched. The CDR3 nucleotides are TGTGCCAGCAGCTCCCCAGCGGGAGGATACGAGCAGTACTTC. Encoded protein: CASSSPAGGYEQYF.

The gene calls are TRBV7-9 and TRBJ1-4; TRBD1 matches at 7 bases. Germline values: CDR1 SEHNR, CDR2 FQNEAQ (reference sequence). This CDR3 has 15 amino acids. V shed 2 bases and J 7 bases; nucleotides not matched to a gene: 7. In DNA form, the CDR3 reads TGTGCCAGCAGCTTAACCGGGACAGATCTTGAAAAACTGTTTTTT. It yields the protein CASSLTGTDLEKLFF.

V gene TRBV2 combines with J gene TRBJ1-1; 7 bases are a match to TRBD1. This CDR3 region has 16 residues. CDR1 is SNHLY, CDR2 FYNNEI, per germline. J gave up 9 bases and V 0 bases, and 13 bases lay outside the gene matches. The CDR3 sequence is CASSEALPGQGGKAFF. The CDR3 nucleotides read TGTGCCAGCAGTGAAGCGCTTCCGGGGCAGGGGGGAAAAGCTTTCTTT.

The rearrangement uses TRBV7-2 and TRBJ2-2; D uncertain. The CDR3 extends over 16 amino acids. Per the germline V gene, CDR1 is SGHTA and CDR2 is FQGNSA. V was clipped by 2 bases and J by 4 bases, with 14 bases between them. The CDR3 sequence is CASSLLGVLGTGELFF. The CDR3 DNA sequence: TGTGCCAGCAGCTTACTTGGGGTGTTGGGCACCGGGGAGCTGTTTTTT.

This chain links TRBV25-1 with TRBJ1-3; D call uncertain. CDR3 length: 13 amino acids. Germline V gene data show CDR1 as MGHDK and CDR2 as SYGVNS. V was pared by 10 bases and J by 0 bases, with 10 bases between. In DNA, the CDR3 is TGTGCCACCACTTCCTACTCTGGAAACACCATATATTTT. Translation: CATTSYSGNTIYF.

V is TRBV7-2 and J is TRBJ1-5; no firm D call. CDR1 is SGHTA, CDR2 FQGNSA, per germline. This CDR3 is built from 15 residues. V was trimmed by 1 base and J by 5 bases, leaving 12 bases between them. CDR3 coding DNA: TGTGCCAGCAGCTTAGAAGTGCTGTCCCATCAGCCCCAGCATTTT. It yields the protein CASSLEVLSHQPQHF.

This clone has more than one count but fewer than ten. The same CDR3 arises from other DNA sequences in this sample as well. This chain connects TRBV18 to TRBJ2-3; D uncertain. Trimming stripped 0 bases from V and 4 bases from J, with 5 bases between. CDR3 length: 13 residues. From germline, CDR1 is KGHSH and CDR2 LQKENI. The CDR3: CASSPPGPDTQYF. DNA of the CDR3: TGTGCCAGCTCACCACCGGGTCCAGATACGCAGTATTTT.